This T cell receptor beta chain was captured in a study of cytomegalovirus exposure and HLA in healthy donors. In this sample, this clone turned up once. Its target is unknown. Study-wide results and caveats: Later analysis suggested most CMV-associated TCR beta chains were HLA-restricted.

Primers for the PCR totalled 60 Vbeta and 13 Jbeta. Libraries were prepared by immunoSEQ multiplex PCR; TCRdb keeps only in-frame clonotypes and omits some of them. The profile shows approximately 180,000 clones, around 79% of them singletons. The CDR3 consists of 14 residues. CDR1 and CDR2 (germline): SEHNR, FQNEAQ (reference sequence). V trimming: 5 bases; J trimming: 7 bases; junction bases outside the gene matches: 8. The chain uses TRBV7-9 and TRBJ1-1, with TRBD1 matching 9 bases. The TCR comes from a woman aged 45-65 years in good health and CMV-seronegative. The sequenced sample was PBMCs. The chain's CDR3 is CASSRQGDHGEAFF. The CDR3 DNA reads as TGTGCCAGCAGCCGACAGGGGGATCATGGTGAAGCTTTCTTT.